Shown below are 2 T cell receptor beta chains from a single sample sequenced in a study of technical replicates of blood from a handful of donors. Sequenced by immunoSEQ multiplex PCR; TCRdb stores in-frame clones only, minus some. The sample lists 95,000 to 100,000 clones, roughly 95% occurring once. The sample comprised T cells isolated from PBMCs. Source of these receptors: a human donor in good health.

This rearrangement joins TRBV5-1 to TRBJ1-3; D may be TRBD1 (6 bases). The CDR3 consists of 14 residues. The V gene's germline CDR1 is SGHRS and CDR2 YFSETQ. V lost 0 bases and J lost 4, with 8 bases in between. CDR3 sequence (DNA): TGCGCCAGCAGCTTGGGGGGGACAGGAAACACCATATATTTT. It specifies CASSLGGTGNTIYF.

V usage is TRBV28 and J usage is TRBJ2-4, with D tentatively TRBD1 (6 bases). The CDR3 contains 15 residues. The germline V and J ends were trimmed by 6 bases and 10 bases, with 22 bases remaining between them. Germline V CDR1 and CDR2: MDHEN, SYDVKM. The CDR3 is CASSKIIGQKSIQYF. CDR3 DNA sequence: TGTGCCAGCAGCAAAATAATTGGACAGAAAAGTATTCAGTACTTC. The whole variable domain, filled in from reference TRBV28 and TRBJ2-4, reads DVKVTQSSRYLVKRTGEKVFLECVQDMDHENMFWYRQDPGLGLRLIYFSYDVKMKEKGDIPEGYSVSREKKERFSLILESASTNQTSMYLCASSKIIGQKSIQYFGAGTRLSVL.